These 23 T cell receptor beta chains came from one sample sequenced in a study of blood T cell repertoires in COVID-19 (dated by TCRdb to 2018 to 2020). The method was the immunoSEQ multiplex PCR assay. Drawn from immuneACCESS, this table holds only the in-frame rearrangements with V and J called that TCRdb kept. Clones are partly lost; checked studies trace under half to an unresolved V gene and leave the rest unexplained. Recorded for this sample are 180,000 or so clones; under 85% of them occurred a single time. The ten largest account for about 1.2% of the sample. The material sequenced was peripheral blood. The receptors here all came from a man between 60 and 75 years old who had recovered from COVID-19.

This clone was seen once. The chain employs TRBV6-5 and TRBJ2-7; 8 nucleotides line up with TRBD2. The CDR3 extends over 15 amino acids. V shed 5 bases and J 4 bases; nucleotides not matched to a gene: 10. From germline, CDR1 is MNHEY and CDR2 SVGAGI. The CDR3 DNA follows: TGTGCCAGCAGTCCTACGAGGAGCGGGGGATACGAGCAGTACTTC. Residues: CASSPTRSGGYEQYF.

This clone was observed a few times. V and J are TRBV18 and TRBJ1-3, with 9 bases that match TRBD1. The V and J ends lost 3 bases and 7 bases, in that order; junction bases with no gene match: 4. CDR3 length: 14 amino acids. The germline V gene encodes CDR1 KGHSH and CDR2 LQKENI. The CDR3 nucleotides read TGTGCCAGCTCACCTGGACAGGGGAGGAACACCATATATTTT. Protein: CASSPGQGRNTIYF.

The CDR3 nucleotides read TGTGCCAGCTCACGACGGAACAGGGGTGTCCGGGATGAGCAGTACTTC. This translates into CASSRRNRGVRDEQYF. The rearrangement uses TRBV18 and TRBJ2-7, with 7 bases matching TRBD1. Germline loops: CDR1 KGHSH, CDR2 LQKENI. Trimming cost V 4 bases and J 7 bases; bases outside gene matches: 16. CDR3 length: 16 amino acids.

The CDR3 region has the DNA TGTGCCAGCTCGACTGGATCTAACTATGGCTACACCTTC. Protein: CASSTGSNYGYTF. The chain recombines TRBV12-3 or TRBV12-4 with TRBJ1-2; no firm D call. CDR3 size: 13 residues. V was pared by 8 bases and J by 0 bases, with 10 bases between.

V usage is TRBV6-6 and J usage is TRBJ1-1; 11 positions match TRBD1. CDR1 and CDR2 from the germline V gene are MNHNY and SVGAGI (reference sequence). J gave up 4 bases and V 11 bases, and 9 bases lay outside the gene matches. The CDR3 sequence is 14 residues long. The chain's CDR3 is CASHPGQGVTEAFF. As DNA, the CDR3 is TGTGCCTCTCATCCGGGACAGGGGGTCACTGAAGCTTTCTTT.

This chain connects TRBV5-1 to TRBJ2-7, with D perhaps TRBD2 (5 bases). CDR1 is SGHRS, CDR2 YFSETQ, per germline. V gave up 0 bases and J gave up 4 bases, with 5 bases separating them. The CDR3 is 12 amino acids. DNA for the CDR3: TGCGCCAGCAGCTTGGGAGGGTACGAGCAGTACTTC. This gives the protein CASSLGGYEQYF.

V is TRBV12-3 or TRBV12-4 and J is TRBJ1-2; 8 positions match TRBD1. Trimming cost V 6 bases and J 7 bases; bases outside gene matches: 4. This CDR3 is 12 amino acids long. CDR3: CASRQTGGGYTF. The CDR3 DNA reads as TGTGCCAGCAGACAAACAGGGGGTGGCTACACCTTC.

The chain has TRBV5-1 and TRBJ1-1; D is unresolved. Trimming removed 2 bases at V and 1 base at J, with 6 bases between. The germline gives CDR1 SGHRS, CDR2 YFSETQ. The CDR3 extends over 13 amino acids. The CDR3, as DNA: TGCGCCAGCAGCTTCTCGGGGAACACTGAAGCTTTCTTT. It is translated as CASSFSGNTEAFF. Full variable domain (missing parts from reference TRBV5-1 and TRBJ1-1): KAGVTQTPRYLIKTRGQQVTLSCSPISGHRSVSWYQQTPGQGLQFLFEYFSETQRNKGNFPGRFSGRQFSNSRSEMNVSTLELGDSALYLCASSFSGNTEAFFGQGTRLTVV.

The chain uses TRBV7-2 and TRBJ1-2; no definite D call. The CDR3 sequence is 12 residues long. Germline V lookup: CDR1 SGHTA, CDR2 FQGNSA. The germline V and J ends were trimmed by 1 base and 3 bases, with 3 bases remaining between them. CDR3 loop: CASSLGDYGYTF. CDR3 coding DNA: TGTGCCAGCAGCTTAGGAGACTATGGCTACACCTTC.

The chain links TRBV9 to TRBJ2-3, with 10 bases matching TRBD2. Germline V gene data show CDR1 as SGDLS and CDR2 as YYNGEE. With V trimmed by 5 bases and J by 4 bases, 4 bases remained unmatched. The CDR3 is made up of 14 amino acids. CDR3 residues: CASSERGGADTQYF. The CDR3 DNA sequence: TGTGCCAGCAGTGAGCGGGGGGGCGCAGATACGCAGTATTTT.

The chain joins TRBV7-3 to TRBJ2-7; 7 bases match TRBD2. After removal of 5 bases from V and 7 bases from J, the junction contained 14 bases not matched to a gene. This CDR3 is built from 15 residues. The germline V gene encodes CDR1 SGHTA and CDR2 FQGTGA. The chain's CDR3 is CASSPSPRYGGEQYF. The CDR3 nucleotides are TGTGCCAGCAGCCCAAGCCCCCGGTACGGGGGGGAGCAGTACTTC.

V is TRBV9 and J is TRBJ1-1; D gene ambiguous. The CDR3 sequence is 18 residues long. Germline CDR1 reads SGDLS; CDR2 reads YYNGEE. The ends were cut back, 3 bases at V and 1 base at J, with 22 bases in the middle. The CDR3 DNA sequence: TGTGCCAGCAGCGCCCCTCTTTCGTATGTCGGAGCGAACACTGAAGCTTTCTTT. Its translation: CASSAPLSYVGANTEAFF.

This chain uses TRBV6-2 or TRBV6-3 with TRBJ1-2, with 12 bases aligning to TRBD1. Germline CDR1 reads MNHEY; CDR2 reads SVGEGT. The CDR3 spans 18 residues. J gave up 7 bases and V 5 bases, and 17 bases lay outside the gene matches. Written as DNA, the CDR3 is TGTGCCAGCAGTCACCGTGCCCCGGGACAGGGGGCGGAGGGTGGCTACACCTTC. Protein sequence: CASSHRAPGQGAEGGYTF.

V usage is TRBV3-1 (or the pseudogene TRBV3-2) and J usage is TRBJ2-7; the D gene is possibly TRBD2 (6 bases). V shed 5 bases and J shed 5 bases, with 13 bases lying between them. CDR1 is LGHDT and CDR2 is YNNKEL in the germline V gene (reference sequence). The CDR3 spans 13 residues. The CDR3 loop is CASSLLGGNEQYF. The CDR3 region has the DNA TGTGCCAGCAGCTTGCTGGGGGGTAACGAGCAGTACTTC.

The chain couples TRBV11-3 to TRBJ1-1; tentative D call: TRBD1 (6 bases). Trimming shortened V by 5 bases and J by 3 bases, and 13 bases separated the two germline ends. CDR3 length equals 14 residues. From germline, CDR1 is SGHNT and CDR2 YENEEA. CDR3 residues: CASSLTGTHTEAFF. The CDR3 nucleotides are TGTGCCAGCAGCCTGACGGGGACACACACTGAAGCTTTCTTT.

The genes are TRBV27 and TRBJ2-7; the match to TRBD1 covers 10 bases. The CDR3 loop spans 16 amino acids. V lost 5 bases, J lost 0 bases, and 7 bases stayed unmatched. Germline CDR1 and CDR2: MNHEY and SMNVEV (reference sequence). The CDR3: CASSHHRDRGSYEQYF. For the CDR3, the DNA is TGTGCCAGCAGTCACCACCGGGACAGGGGCTCCTACGAGCAGTACTTC.

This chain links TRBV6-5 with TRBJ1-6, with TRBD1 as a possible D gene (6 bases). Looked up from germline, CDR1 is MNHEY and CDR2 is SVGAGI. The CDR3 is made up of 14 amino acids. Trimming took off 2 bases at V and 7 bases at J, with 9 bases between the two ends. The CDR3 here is CASSYNRENSPLHF. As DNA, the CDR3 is TGTGCCAGCAGTTACAACAGGGAAAATTCACCCCTCCACTTT.

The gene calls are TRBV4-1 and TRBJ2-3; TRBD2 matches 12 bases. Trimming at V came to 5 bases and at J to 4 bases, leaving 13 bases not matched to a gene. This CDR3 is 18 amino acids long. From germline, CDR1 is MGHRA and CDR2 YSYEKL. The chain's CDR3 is CASSSSRRLAGVSDTQYF. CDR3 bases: TGCGCCAGCAGCTCATCCCGTAGACTAGCGGGGGTGTCAGATACGCAGTATTTT.

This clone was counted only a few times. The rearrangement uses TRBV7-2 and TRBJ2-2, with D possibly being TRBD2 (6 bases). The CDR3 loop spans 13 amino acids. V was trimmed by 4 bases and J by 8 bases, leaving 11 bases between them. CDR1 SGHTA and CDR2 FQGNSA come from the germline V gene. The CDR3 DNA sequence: TGTGCCAGCAGCTCGCGGGGCGGGGGGGAGCTGTTTTTT. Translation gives CASSSRGGGELFF.

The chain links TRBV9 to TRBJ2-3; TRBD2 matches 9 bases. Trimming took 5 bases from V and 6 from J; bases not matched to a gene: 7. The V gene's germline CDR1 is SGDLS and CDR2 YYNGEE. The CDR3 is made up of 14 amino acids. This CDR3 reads CASRPSGGSDTQYF. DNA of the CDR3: TGTGCCAGCAGGCCCAGCGGGGGGTCGGATACGCAGTATTTT.

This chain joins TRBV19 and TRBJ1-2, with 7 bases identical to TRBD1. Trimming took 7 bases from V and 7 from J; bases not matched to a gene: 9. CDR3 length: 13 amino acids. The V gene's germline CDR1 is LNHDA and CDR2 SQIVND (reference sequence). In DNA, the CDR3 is TGTGCCAGTACCCCGACAGGGTCACCTGGCTACACCTTC. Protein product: CASTPTGSPGYTF. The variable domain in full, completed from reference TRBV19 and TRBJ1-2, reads DGGITQSPKYLFRKEGQNVTLSCEQNLNHDAMYWYRQDPGQGLRLIYYSQIVNDFQKGDIAEGYSVSREKKESFPLTVTSAQKNPTAFYLCASTPTGSPGYTFGSGTRLTVV.

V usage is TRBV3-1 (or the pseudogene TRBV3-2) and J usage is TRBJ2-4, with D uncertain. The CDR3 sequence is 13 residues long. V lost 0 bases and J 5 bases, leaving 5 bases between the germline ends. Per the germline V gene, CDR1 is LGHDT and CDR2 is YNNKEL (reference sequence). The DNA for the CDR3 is TGTGCCAGCAGCCAAGAGGGCCAAAACATTCAGTACTTC. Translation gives CASSQEGQNIQYF.

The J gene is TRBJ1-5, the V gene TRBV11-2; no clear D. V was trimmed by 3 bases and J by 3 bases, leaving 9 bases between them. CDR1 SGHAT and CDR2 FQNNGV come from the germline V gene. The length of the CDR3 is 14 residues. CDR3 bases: TGTGCCAGCAGCTTTAGTACGAACAATCAGCCCCAGCATTTT. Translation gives CASSFSTNNQPQHF.